One and the same sample provided the 2 T cell receptor beta chains below, sequenced in a study of CD8 T cells in ankylosing spondylitis. TCRdb re-called the 5' RACE reads with MiXCR, one entry per CDR3 protein. The repertoire includes around 33,000 distinct CDR3 sequences, about 6.8% of them detected once, and 10% sits in the top ten. The sequenced material came from blood, either unsorted or a sorted T cell fraction (not recorded which). Receptor source: a male donor with ankylosing spondylitis or in good health (not recorded which).

There are a few counts of this clonotype. The chain uses TRBV18 and TRBJ2-5; 7 bases match TRBD1. V lost 3 bases and J lost 3; bases outside the gene matches: 10. This CDR3 is 16 amino acids long. The germline V gene encodes CDR1 KGHSH and CDR2 LQKENI. CDR3 protein: CASSPLGGRGEETQYF. As DNA, the CDR3 is TGTGCCAGCTCACCTCTAGGGGGCAGGGGAGAAGAGACCCAGTACTTC.

This clonotype was detected ten times or more. J is TRBJ2-3 and V is TRBV5-1; D is ambiguous. Germline assignment: CDR1 SGHRS and CDR2 YFSETQ. V gave up 5 bases and J gave up 0 bases, with 10 bases separating them. The CDR3 consists of 14 residues. The CDR3 DNA sequence: TGCGCCAGCAGTCAACGGGCTAGCACAGATACGCAGTATTTT. As protein: CASSQRASTDTQYF. Based on the CDR3 plus reference TRBV5-1 and TRBJ2-3, the full variable domain is KAGVTQTPRYLIKTRGQQVTLSCSPISGHRSVSWYQQTPGQGLQFLFEYFSETQRNKGNFPGRFSGRQFSNSRSEMNVSTLELGDSALYLCASSQRASTDTQYFGPGTRLTVL.